The entry that follows covers one T cell receptor (beta chain) sequence. This specimen comes from a study of blood T cell repertoires in COVID-19. A COVID-19 case was met by exposed participants within 2 weeks before study entry. Germline CDR1 reads SEHNR; CDR2 reads FQNEAQ (reference sequence). The CDR3 consists of 14 residues. The V gene lost 8 bases and the J gene lost 0 bases, with 11 bases spanning the gap. The repertoire was sequenced with immunoSEQ multiplex PCR; TCRdb's copy has only in-frame clones and lacks some. The repertoire has some 180,000 clones, 84% of them found once; the top ten carry about 3.3%.

The chain is built from TRBV7-9 and TRBJ2-1, with a tentative D call TRBD1 (6 bases). The TCR originated in a woman in her twenties or thirties who had been exposed to COVID-19. The specimen sequenced was PBMCs or T cells enriched from blood (not recorded which). Written as DNA, the CDR3 is TGTGCCAGCGGCCAGGGGAGCTCCTACAATGAGCAGTTCTTC. Translating it yields CASGQGSSYNEQFF.